This T cell receptor (beta chain) comes out of a study of regulatory T cells in long-lasting Graves disease. The time point was: newly diagnosed GD, antithyroid drugs for less than 3 months. PBMC-derived RNA was used for the TCR library. Germline lookup yields CDR1 SGHVS and CDR2 FQNEAQ. The CDR3 extends over 13 amino acids. Trimming cost V 10 bases and J 6 bases; bases outside gene matches: 12. Assembly of TCR beta libraries relied on iRepertoire HTBI primers together with Arm-PCR of CDR3 regions. In the study's own analysis: Identification of gene segments yielded some 60 TRBV and more than eleven TRBJ across samples. TCRdb independently ran MiXCR on the multiplex PCR reads; one entry per CDR3 protein. It is TCRdb's table, rather than the study itself, that gives the V and J calls and clone size. This table has 400,000 to 450,000 distinct CDR3 sequences, under 15% appearing once. The same sample was also studied in work on T cells in Graves' hyperthyroidism and ophthalmopathy. That paper notes: Diagnosis relied on clinical symptoms, serum thyroxine and TRAb, thyroid ultrasound and orbital computed tomography. TCR CDR3 underwent first-round RT-PCR with the HTBI primer set. Most expanded thyroid clonotypes above 0.001 recurred in blood.

The source of this sequence is a woman in her 30s with Graves disease. The chain has TRBV7-8 and TRBJ2-7; 7 nucleotides line up with TRBD1. The specimen comprised peripheral blood mononuclear cells (PBMCs), sampled at new diagnosis, from a patient treated with antithyroid drugs. The CDR3 spells CATSRQGDGEQYF. CDR3 coding DNA: TGTGCCACCAGTCGCCAGGGGGACGGCGAGCAGTACTTC. The variable domain in full, with the rest retrieved from reference TRBV7-8 and TRBJ2-7, is GAGVSQSPRYKVAKRGQDVALRCDPISGHVSLFWYQQALGQGPEFLTYFQNEAQLDKSGLPSDRFFAERPEGSVSTLKIQRTQQEDSAVYLCATSRQGDGEQYFGPGTRLTVT.